What follows are 30 T cell receptor beta chains derived from one specimen sequenced in a study of PD-1 blockade in classical Hodgkin lymphoma. After autologous stem cell transplantation all patients relapsed, and prior brentuximab vedotin exposure differed between cohorts. The method was immunoSEQ multiplex PCR; TCRdb's version includes in-frame clones alone and lacks a portion of them. The sample has roughly 13,000 clones; about 90% are singletons. Material: peripheral blood mononuclear cells (PBMCs), obtained at baseline. These receptors were obtained from a human donor with classical Hodgkin lymphoma.

The chain uses TRBV7-8 and TRBJ1-2; D not certain. Deletions cut 5 bases from V and 7 bases from J, with 14 bases between. There are 13 residues in the CDR3. Germline V gives CDR1 SGHVS, CDR2 FQNEAQ. The CDR3 nucleotides are TGTGCCAGCAGCCTCAGTACGTCCGTTGGCTACACCTTC. The encoded protein is CASSLSTSVGYTF.

The V and J genes are TRBV5-1 and TRBJ2-7; 12 positions match TRBD1. Trimming at V came to 4 bases and at J to 6 bases, leaving 5 bases not matched to a gene. Germline loops: CDR1 SGHRS, CDR2 YFSETQ. The CDR3 runs 14 residues. CDR3 nucleotides: TGCGCCAGCAGCGCCGGGACAGGGGGCACCGAGCAGTACTTC. Amino acids: CASSAGTGGTEQYF.

This clone was picked up one time. The chain combines TRBV5-1 with TRBJ1-1; perhaps TRBD1 as D (5 bases). This CDR3 region has 14 residues. V was cut by 4 bases and J by 7 bases, with 17 bases left in between. Per germline, CDR1 SGHRS and CDR2 YFSETQ. The CDR3 DNA follows: TGCGCCAGCAGCGCGTTCCAGGGAAGCCTTGAAGCTTTCTTT. It codes for CASSAFQGSLEAFF.

The chain is built from TRBV5-1 and TRBJ2-7; tentatively, D is TRBD1 or TRBD2 (5 bases each). Trimming shortened V by 0 bases and J by 5 bases, and 15 bases separated the two germline ends. Per the germline V gene, CDR1 is SGHRS and CDR2 is YFSETQ. The CDR3 has 15 amino acids. As DNA, the CDR3 is TGCGCCAGCAGCTTGGCGGCAGGGAGTGTCCACGAGCAGTACTTC. Encoded protein: CASSLAAGSVHEQYF. Looking up the rest from reference TRBV5-1 and TRBJ2-7 gives the full variable domain: KAGVTQTPRYLIKTRGQQVTLSCSPISGHRSVSWYQQTPGQGLQFLFEYFSETQRNKGNFPGRFSGRQFSNSRSEMNVSTLELGDSALYLCASSLAAGSVHEQYFGPGTRLTVT.

The V and J genes are TRBV6-4 and TRBJ1-5, with TRBD1 matching 7 bases. The germline CDR1 and CDR2 sequences are MRHNA and SNTAGT. V lost 3 bases to trimming and J lost 7 bases; unmatched junction nucleotides: 9. The CDR3 sequence is 15 residues long. CDR3 nucleotide sequence: TGTGCCAGCAGTGAAATAGGGGGCGCCGGGCAGCCCCAGCATTTT. Encoded protein: CASSEIGGAGQPQHF.

The rearrangement uses TRBV5-1 and TRBJ1-4; tentatively, D is TRBD1 (6 bases). Germline assignment: CDR1 SGHRS and CDR2 YFSETQ. The V end lost 4 bases, the J end lost 4 bases, and 20 bases lay between the germline ends. The CDR3 has 17 residues. The CDR3 sequence is CASSQIPTGAGNEKLFF. The CDR3 DNA reads as TGCGCCAGCAGCCAAATACCGACGGGGGCGGGTAATGAAAAACTGTTTTTT.

This chain uses TRBV5-1 with TRBJ2-5; TRBD2 agrees at 13 bases. With V trimmed by 4 bases and J by 4 bases, 4 bases remained unmatched. The CDR3 consists of 15 residues. Germline CDR1 and CDR2: SGHRS and YFSETQ. CDR3 nucleotides: TGCGCCAGCAGCCGAGGGACTAGCGGGGTAGAGACCCAGTACTTC. This translates into CASSRGTSGVETQYF.

This chain uses TRBV18 with TRBJ1-2; 11 bases are a match to TRBD1. Germline CDR1 is KGHSH and CDR2 is LQKENI. The CDR3 totals 15 residues. After removal of 3 bases from V and 4 bases from J, the junction contained 4 bases not matched to a gene. This CDR3 reads CASSPGQGVIYGYTF. In nucleotides, the CDR3 is TGTGCCAGCTCACCGGGACAGGGGGTCATCTATGGCTACACCTTC.

In this sample, this clone turned up once. The genes are TRBV6-5 and TRBJ2-5, with D perhaps TRBD1 (5 bases). The CDR3 loop spans 15 amino acids. Germline V CDR1 and CDR2: MNHEY, SVGAGI. Deletions cut 3 bases from V and 2 bases from J, with 13 bases between. CDR3 amino acids: CASSYIQGRQETQYF. For the CDR3, the DNA is TGTGCCAGCAGTTATATTCAGGGCAGGCAAGAGACCCAGTACTTC.

J is TRBJ1-4 and V is TRBV5-1; tentative D call: TRBD1 (6 bases). V lost 2 bases and J 8 bases, leaving 13 bases between the germline ends. The CDR3 consists of 14 residues. Germline CDR1 and CDR2: SGHRS and YFSETQ. In DNA form, the CDR3 reads TGCGCCAGCAGCTTAAGGACGGGGGGCGAAAAACTGTTTTTT. It specifies CASSLRTGGEKLFF.

The rearrangement joins TRBV27 to TRBJ2-3; D remains ambiguous. The length of the CDR3 is 15 residues. The germline V gene encodes CDR1 MNHEY and CDR2 SMNVEV (reference sequence). Trimming left V 0 bases short and J 6 bases short, with 13 bases between. The CDR3, as DNA: TGTGCCAGCAGTTTATCGAGGCAACTCCTGGATACGCAGTATTTT. It specifies CASSLSRQLLDTQYF.

The V gene is TRBV28, the J gene TRBJ1-2; maybe TRBD1 (5 bases). Germline CDR1 reads MDHEN; CDR2 reads SYDVKM. V was trimmed by 6 bases and J by 4 bases, leaving 18 bases between them. The CDR3 has 15 amino acids. The CDR3 protein is CASSLGGRRGYGYTF. The CDR3 bases are TGTGCCAGCAGCCTGGGGGGGAGAAGGGGCTATGGCTACACCTTC.

This sequence joins TRBV19 and TRBJ1-5, with D possibly matching TRBD1 (5 bases). Per the germline V gene, CDR1 is LNHDA and CDR2 is SQIVND (reference sequence). The V end lost 6 bases, the J end lost 5 bases, and 5 bases lay between the germline ends. The CDR3 consists of 11 residues. The CDR3 region has the DNA TGTGCCAGTAGAGGGGATCAGCCCCAGCATTTT. Protein sequence: CASRGDQPQHF.

This clone was detected once. The J gene is TRBJ2-2, the V gene TRBV6-1; 7 bases align to TRBD2. After removal of 2 bases from V and 1 base from J, the junction contained 7 bases not matched to a gene. This CDR3 region has 17 residues. Germline loops: CDR1 MNHNS, CDR2 SASEGT. As DNA, the CDR3 is TGTGCCAGCAGTGAAATTCCTAGCGGACTGAACACCGGGGAGCTGTTTTTT. The encoded protein is CASSEIPSGLNTGELFF.

This clone occurred once. This chain connects TRBV28 to TRBJ2-7; TRBD2 agrees at 9 bases. This CDR3 is built from 16 residues. Germline V gives CDR1 MDHEN, CDR2 SYDVKM. Trimming cost V 2 bases and J 2 bases; bases outside gene matches: 7. The CDR3 spells CASSLGTSGHPYEQYF. The CDR3 bases are TGTGCCAGCAGTTTAGGTACTAGCGGGCACCCCTACGAGCAGTACTTC.

The CDR3 protein is CASTETGGNEQYF. The CDR3 nucleotides read TGTGCCAGCACAGAGACAGGGGGCAACGAGCAGTACTTC. The gene calls are TRBV7-8 and TRBJ2-7, with 10 bases identical to TRBD1. The CDR3 extends over 13 amino acids. V was pared by 7 bases and J by 5 bases, with 5 bases of the junction left unmatched. The germline gives CDR1 SGHVS, CDR2 FQNEAQ.

This chain connects TRBV19 to TRBJ2-7; no definite D call. The germline V and J ends were trimmed by 0 bases and 2 bases, with 5 bases remaining between them. This CDR3 contains 13 residues. CDR1 and CDR2 (germline): LNHDA, SQIVND (reference sequence). CDR3 protein: CASSIDRTYEQYF. The CDR3 region has the DNA TGTGCCAGTAGTATAGACAGAACCTACGAGCAGTACTTC. Combining the CDR3 with reference TRBV19 and TRBJ2-7 gives the whole variable domain DGGITQSPKYLFRKEGQNVTLSCEQNLNHDAMYWYRQDPGQGLRLIYYSQIVNDFQKGDIAEGYSVSREKKESFPLTVTSAQKNPTAFYLCASSIDRTYEQYFGPGTRLTVT.

The rearrangement uses TRBV7-9 and TRBJ1-3, with D possibly TRBD1 on 6 matching bases. The germline gives CDR1 SEHNR, CDR2 FQNEAQ (reference sequence). The CDR3 is 15 amino acids. Trimming took 5 bases from V and 7 from J, leaving 18 bases between them. Here the CDR3 DNA reads TGTGCCAGCAGCCAAGGGACAACCCCGGGGAACACCATATATTTT. This gives the protein CASSQGTTPGNTIYF.

The chain employs TRBV5-1 and TRBJ1-6; perhaps TRBD1 as D (6 bases). Germline CDR1 is SGHRS and CDR2 is YFSETQ. V shed 4 bases and J shed 5 bases, with 16 bases lying between them. There are 16 residues in the CDR3. The CDR3 sequence is CASSPGARQDNSPLHF. In nucleotides, the CDR3 is TGCGCCAGCAGCCCAGGGGCGCGCCAGGATAATTCACCCCTCCACTTT. Full variable domain (remainder filled in from reference TRBV5-1 and TRBJ1-6): KAGVTQTPRYLIKTRGQQVTLSCSPISGHRSVSWYQQTPGQGLQFLFEYFSETQRNKGNFPGRFSGRQFSNSRSEMNVSTLELGDSALYLCASSPGARQDNSPLHFGNGTRLTVT.

The V call is TRBV18, the J call TRBJ2-1, with D possibly matching TRBD1 (6 bases). Germline loops: CDR1 KGHSH, CDR2 LQKENI. The CDR3 runs 16 residues. Trimming took 3 bases from V and 2 from J, leaving 14 bases between them. This CDR3 is CASSPGAITTYNEQFF. In DNA, the CDR3 is TGTGCCAGCTCACCGGGGGCCATCACGACCTACAATGAGCAGTTCTTC.

The rearrangement links TRBV5-1 to TRBJ2-1; weak D call: TRBD1 (6 bases). The V gene lost 0 bases and the J gene lost 6 bases, with 10 bases spanning the gap. This CDR3 contains 14 residues. Germline V gene lookup returns CDR1 SGHRS and CDR2 YFSETQ. CDR3 loop: CASSLGDIINEQFF. The CDR3 bases are TGCGCCAGCAGCTTGGGGGACATTATCAATGAGCAGTTCTTC.

This sequence joins TRBV25-1 and TRBJ2-4; 7 bases agree with TRBD1. The V gene's germline CDR1 is MGHDK and CDR2 SYGVNS. The CDR3 covers 12 residues. The J segment lost 6 bases and the V segment lost 8 bases, leaving 4 bases of the junction unmatched. The CDR3 spells CASLGDRNIQYF. Here the CDR3 DNA reads TGTGCCAGCCTAGGGGACAGAAACATTCAGTACTTC.

The rearrangement uses TRBV5-1 and TRBJ1-6; TRBD1 matches at 8 bases. Per the germline V gene, CDR1 is SGHRS and CDR2 is YFSETQ. Unmatched junction bases numbered 2, after V lost 0 bases and J lost 6 bases. The CDR3 sequence is 15 residues long. CDR3 in amino acids: CASSLEGTGNSPLHF. In DNA form, the CDR3 reads TGCGCCAGCAGCTTGGAAGGGACAGGTAATTCACCCCTCCACTTT.

V gene TRBV7-9 combines with J gene TRBJ2-3; TRBD2 matches 7 bases. The CDR3 has 16 residues. Germline V CDR1 and CDR2: SEHNR, FQNEAQ (reference sequence). The V and J ends lost 0 bases and 0 bases, in that order; junction bases with no gene match: 3. The CDR3 sequence is CASSLARLASTDTQYF. For the CDR3, the DNA is TGTGCCAGCAGCTTAGCCAGACTAGCCAGCACAGATACGCAGTATTTT. Variable domain in full (rest from reference TRBV7-9 and TRBJ2-3): DTGVSQNPRHKITKRGQNVTFRCDPISEHNRLYWYRQTLGQGPEFLTYFQNEAQLEKSRLLSDRFSAERPKGSFSTLEIQRTEQGDSAMYLCASSLARLASTDTQYFGPGTRLTVL.

This clone was seen only a few times. The chain employs TRBV11-1 and TRBJ1-2, with a tentative D call TRBD1 (6 bases). Trimming took off 5 bases at V and 5 bases at J, with 12 bases between the two ends. Germline CDR1 SGHAT, CDR2 FQDESV (reference sequence). This CDR3 contains 13 residues. In nucleotides, the CDR3 is TGTGCCAGCAGCGAAGCAGGGGAATATGGCTACACCTTC. This sequence encodes CASSEAGEYGYTF. The whole variable domain, filled in from reference TRBV11-1 and TRBJ1-2, reads EAEVAQSPRYKITEKSQAVAFWCDPISGHATLYWYRQILGQGPELLVQFQDESVVDDSQLPKDRFSAERLKGVDSTLKIQPAELGDSAMYLCASSEAGEYGYTFGSGTRLTVV.

The rearrangement joins TRBV15 to TRBJ1-6, with D uncertain. Germline CDR1 reads LNHNV; CDR2 reads YYDKDF (reference sequence). The CDR3 consists of 17 residues. V lost 0 bases and J 9 bases, leaving 18 bases between the germline ends. CDR3 nucleotide sequence: TGTGCCACCAGCAGAGACCGGATTATTTGGGGATTTTCACCCCTCCACTTT. It is translated as CATSRDRIIWGFSPLHF.

On this clone: The sample carries other DNA sequences with the same CDR3. The chain joins TRBV6-5 to TRBJ1-2, with D uncertain. The CDR3 runs 14 residues. Germline CDR1 and CDR2: MNHEY and SVGAGI. V dropped 0 bases and J dropped 0 bases, with 5 bases sitting between them. CDR3 DNA sequence: TGTGCCAGCAGTTACTCTCCGGCTAACTATGGCTACACCTTC. Translating it yields CASSYSPANYGYTF.

The chain uses TRBV11-1 and TRBJ2-2; 8 bases are shared with TRBD2. J gave up 10 bases and V 5 bases, and 12 bases lay outside the gene matches. The CDR3 has 15 residues. Germline assignment: CDR1 SGHAT and CDR2 FQDESV (reference sequence). This chain's CDR3 is CASSPGGVLSEELFF. DNA for the CDR3: TGTGCCAGCAGCCCCGGGGGGGTACTATCCGAGGAGCTGTTTTTT.

The rearrangement links TRBV5-1 to TRBJ2-3, with 9 bases lining up with TRBD2. The CDR3 covers 15 residues. V was clipped by 0 bases and J by 1 base; unmatched bases: 0. Germline CDR1 SGHRS, CDR2 YFSETQ. The CDR3 protein is CASSLGLAGTDTQYF. The CDR3 DNA sequence: TGCGCCAGCAGCTTGGGACTAGCGGGCACAGATACGCAGTATTTT.

This clone was recorded once. The chain is built from TRBV30 and TRBJ2-7; 7 nucleotides line up with TRBD2. This CDR3 has 12 residues. Germline V lookup: CDR1 GTSNPN, CDR2 SVGIG (reference sequence). Trimming cost V 7 bases and J 4 bases; bases outside gene matches: 7. The chain's CDR3 is CASHPGGYEQYF. The CDR3 DNA reads as TGTGCCTCTCATCCGGGGGGTTACGAGCAGTACTTC.